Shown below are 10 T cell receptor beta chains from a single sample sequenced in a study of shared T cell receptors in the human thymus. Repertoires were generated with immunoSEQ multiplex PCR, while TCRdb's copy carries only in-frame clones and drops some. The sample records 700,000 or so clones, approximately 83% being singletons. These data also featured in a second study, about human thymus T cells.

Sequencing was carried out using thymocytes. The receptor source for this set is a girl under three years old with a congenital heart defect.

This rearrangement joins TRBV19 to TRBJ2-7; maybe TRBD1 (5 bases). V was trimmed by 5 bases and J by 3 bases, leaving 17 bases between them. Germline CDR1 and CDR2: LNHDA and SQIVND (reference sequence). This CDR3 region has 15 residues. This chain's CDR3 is CASSDTLQEIYEQYF. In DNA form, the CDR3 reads TGTGCCAGTAGTGATACTTTACAGGAGATCTACGAGCAGTACTTC.

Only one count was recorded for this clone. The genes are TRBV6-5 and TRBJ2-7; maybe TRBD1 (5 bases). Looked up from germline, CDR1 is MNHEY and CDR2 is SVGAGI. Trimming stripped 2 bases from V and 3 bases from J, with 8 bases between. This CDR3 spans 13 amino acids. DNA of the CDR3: TGTGCCAGCAGTTACGTCCAGGGCTACGAGCAGTACTTC. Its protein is CASSYVQGYEQYF.

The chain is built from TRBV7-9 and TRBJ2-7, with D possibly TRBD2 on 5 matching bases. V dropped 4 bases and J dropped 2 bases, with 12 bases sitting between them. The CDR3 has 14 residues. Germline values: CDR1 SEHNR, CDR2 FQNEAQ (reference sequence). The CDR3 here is CASSYSRVAYEQYF. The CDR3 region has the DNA TGTGCCAGCAGCTATTCGAGGGTGGCCTACGAGCAGTACTTC.

The CDR3 DNA reads as TGTGCCAGCAGTTGCCCACAGGGGGCGTCGGGTGAAGCTTTCTTT. Translated, it gives CASSCPQGASGEAFF. V gene TRBV6-6 combines with J gene TRBJ1-1; TRBD1 aligns across 9 bases. Germline V gene lookup returns CDR1 MNHNY and CDR2 SVGAGI (reference sequence). V shed 4 bases, J shed 7 bases, and the junction held 10 bases outside the gene matches. The CDR3 runs to 15 residues.

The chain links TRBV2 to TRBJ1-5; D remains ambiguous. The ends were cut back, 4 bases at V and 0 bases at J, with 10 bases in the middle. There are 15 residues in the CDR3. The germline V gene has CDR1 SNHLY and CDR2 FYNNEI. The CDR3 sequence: CASSALRNSNQPQHF. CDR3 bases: TGTGCCAGCAGTGCTCTGCGTAATAGCAATCAGCCCCAGCATTTT. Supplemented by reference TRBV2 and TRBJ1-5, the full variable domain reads EPEVTQTPSHQVTQMGQEVILRCVPISNHLYFYWYRQILGQKVEFLVSFYNNEISEKSEIFDDQFSVERPDGSNFTLKIRSTKLEDSAMYFCASSALRNSNQPQHFGDGTRLSIL.

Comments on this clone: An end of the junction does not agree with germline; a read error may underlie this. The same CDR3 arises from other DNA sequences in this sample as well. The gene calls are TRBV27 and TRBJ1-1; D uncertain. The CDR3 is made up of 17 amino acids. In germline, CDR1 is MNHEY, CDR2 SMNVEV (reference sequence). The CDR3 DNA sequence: TGTGCCAGCTCCTCAATTCCCTTACTTACCATGAATACTGAAGCTTTCTTT. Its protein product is CASSSIPLLTMNTEAFF.

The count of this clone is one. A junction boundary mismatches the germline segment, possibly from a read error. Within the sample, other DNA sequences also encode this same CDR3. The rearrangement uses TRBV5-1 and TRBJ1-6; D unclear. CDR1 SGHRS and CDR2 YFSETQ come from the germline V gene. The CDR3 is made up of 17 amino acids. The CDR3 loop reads CASRRGSPSSYNSPLHF. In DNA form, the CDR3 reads TGCGCCAGCAGGCGAGGTAGCCCAAGCTCCTATAATTCCCCCCTCCACTTT.

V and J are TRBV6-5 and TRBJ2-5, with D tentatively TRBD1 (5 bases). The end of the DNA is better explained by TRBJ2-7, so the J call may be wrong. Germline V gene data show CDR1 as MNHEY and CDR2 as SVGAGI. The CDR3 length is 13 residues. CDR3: CASSYSWGCEQYF. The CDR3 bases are TGTGCCAGCAGTTACTCATGGGGCTGCGAGCAGTACTTC.

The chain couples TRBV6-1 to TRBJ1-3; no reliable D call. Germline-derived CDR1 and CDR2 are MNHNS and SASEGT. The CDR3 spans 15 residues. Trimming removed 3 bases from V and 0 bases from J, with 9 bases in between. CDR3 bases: TGTGCCAGCAGTGATGAGGCCACCTCTGGAAACACCATATATTTT. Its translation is CASSDEATSGNTIYF.

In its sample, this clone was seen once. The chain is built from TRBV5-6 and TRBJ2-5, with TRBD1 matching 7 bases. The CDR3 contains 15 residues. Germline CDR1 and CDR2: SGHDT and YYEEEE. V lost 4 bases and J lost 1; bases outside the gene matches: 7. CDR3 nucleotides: TGTGCCAGCAGCACCGGGACAGTCTGCCAAGAGACCCAGTACTTC. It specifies CASSTGTVCQETQYF.